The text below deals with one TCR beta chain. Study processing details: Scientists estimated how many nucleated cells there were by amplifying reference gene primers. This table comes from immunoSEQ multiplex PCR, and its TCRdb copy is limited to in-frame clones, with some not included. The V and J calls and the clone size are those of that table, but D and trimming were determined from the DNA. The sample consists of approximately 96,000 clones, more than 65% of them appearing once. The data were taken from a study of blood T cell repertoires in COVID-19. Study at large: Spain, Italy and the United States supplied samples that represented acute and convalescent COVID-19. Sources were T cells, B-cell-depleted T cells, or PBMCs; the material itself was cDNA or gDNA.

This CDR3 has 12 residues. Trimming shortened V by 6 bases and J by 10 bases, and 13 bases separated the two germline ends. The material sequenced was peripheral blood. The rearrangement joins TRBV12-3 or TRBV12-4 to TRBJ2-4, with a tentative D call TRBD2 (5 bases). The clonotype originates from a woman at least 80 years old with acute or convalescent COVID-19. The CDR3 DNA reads TGTGCCAGCAGGCTACAACCGGGGATTCAGTACTTC. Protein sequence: CASRLQPGIQYF.